This T cell receptor beta chain emerged from a study of shared clonotypes between healthy human individuals. Whole-study findings and limits: What rarefaction showed was incomplete sorted-subset sequencing despite large depth. Relative to clonotypes present in all four donors, those not shared had lower generation probabilities.

V was pared by 5 bases and J by 3 bases, with 5 bases of the junction left unmatched. Germline-derived CDR1 and CDR2 are SQVTM and ANQGSEA. This CDR3 has 14 amino acids. Note on this clone: Its antigen is as yet unknown. Other DNA sequences in the same sample also yield this CDR3.

The data were produced by immunoSEQ multiplex PCR, yet TCRdb's version contains in-frame clones alone and is incomplete. The table lists fewer than 400,000 clones, over 65% of them singletons. This clonotype was sampled from a man aged 25-40 years in good health. This sequence joins TRBV29-1 and TRBJ2-3; the match to TRBD1 covers 10 bases. The sample comprised memory CD4+ T cells sorted from blood. Specified subset: CD45RA-negative fraction. CDR3 residues: CSVRGQGSTDTQYF. CDR3 coding DNA: TGCAGCGTTCGGGGACAGGGGTCTACAGATACGCAGTATTTT.